Below, one T cell receptor (beta chain) is given with its context. Data came from immunoSEQ multiplex PCR; TCRdb stores just in-frame clones and leaves some out. This sample yields approximately 100,000 clones, of which around four fifths are seen a single time; 32% belongs to the top ten. The trim removed 3 bases at V and 4 bases at J, leaving 6 bases unmatched. CDR3 length: 15 residues. The germline CDR1 and CDR2 sequences are LNHDA and SQIVND (reference sequence). This sample is drawn from a study of cytotoxic CD8 clonotypes in ibrutinib-treated CLL. Study in general: Sequencing produced an average of about 250,000 productive templates and tens of thousands of productive rearrangements per sample.

The source is a human donor with chronic lymphocytic leukemia. Specimen: PBMCs, collected after 12 months of ibrutinib treatment. The chain employs TRBV19 and TRBJ1-2, with TRBD1 matching over 9 bases. Here the CDR3 DNA reads TGTGCCAGTAGTATTTCGGACAGGGGAGGCTATGGCTACACCTTC. It translates to CASSISDRGGYGYTF.